The source of this TCR beta chain is a study of blood T cell repertoires in COVID-19. Overall study context: Italy, Spain and the United States were the sources of the convalescent and acute COVID-19 samples. The analysed material was cDNA or gDNA that came from T cells, B-cell-depleted T cells, or PBMCs.

With 3 bases clipped from V and 8 bases from J, the junction kept 7 bases outside the gene matches. Germline V gene lookup returns CDR1 SGHRS and CDR2 YFSETQ. The CDR3 length is 13 residues. Clones were read by immunoSEQ multiplex PCR, and TCRdb kept only the in-frame ones, dropping some. The sample lists more than 200,000 clones; over 70% were seen once. The chain uses TRBV5-1 and TRBJ1-2; 7 bases match TRBD1. The sequence came from a man between 35 and 55 years old with active or convalescent COVID-19. Sequencing was carried out using peripheral blood. The CDR3 DNA is TGCGCCAGCAGCTCGGACAGGACGGGGGGCTACACCTTC. Translated: CASSSDRTGGYTF.